Listed below are T cell receptor beta chains from one sample, sequenced in a study of blood T cell repertoires in COVID-19. The table came from immunoSEQ multiplex PCR; TCRdb's copy has only in-frame clones and leaves some out. In the table there are more than 80,000 clones, roughly 85% of which are singletons. Material for sequencing was peripheral blood. All receptors derive from an older woman with COVID-19, enrolled during active disease. Each CDR3 is given with its conserved first and last residue. Each record gives: V gene, clone size, D gene, J gene, CDR3 length, CDR3 DNA, CDR3 protein. The D gene is left open where the match is weak. Size is stated for part of the rows, as once, few or many counts, or as a class when the clone is expanded.

TRBV28	NA	TRBD1	TRBJ2-2	16	TGTGCCAGCACCGACCCAGGGACAGGGGGCATCGGGGAGCTGTTTTTT	CASTDPGTGGIGELFF
TRBV15	once	TRBD1	TRBJ1-1	15	TGTGCCACCAGCGGGGACAGGGGGCGGCACACTGAAGCTTTCTTT	CATSGDRGRHTEAFF
TRBV4-2	NA	NA	TRBJ1-5	14	TGTGCCAGCAGCCAAGATGAGGTTTCTCAGCCCCAGCATTTT	CASSQDEVSQPQHF
TRBV13	NA	TRBD1	TRBJ1-2	14	TGTGCCAGCAGCTTATGGGGACAGGACTATGGCTACACCTTC	CASSLWGQDYGYTF
TRBV5-6	NA	NA	TRBJ1-1	14	TGTGCCAGCAGCTCGGGGCGGGCCCAGGGGGAAGCTTTCTTT	CASSSGRAQGEAFF
TRBV19	NA	TRBD2	TRBJ2-1	15	TGTGCCACCGGCGGACTAGCGGGGAACTACAATGAGCAGTTCTTC	CATGGLAGNYNEQFF
TRBV18	NA	TRBD1	TRBJ1-1	17	TGTGCCAGCTCACCATCCCGACAGGGGGCGACGGACACTGAAGCTTTCTTT	CASSPSRQGATDTEAFF
TRBV7-2	NA	TRBD2	TRBJ2-7	17	TGTGCCAGCAGCTCTGCGGGGGGGCAGTATTTTTCCTACGAGCAGTACTTC	CASSSAGGQYFSYEQYF
TRBV29-1	NA	TRBD1	TRBJ2-3	14	TGCAGCGTTGAAAAGGGGGCCGGCACAGATACGCAGTATTTT	CSVEKGAGTDTQYF
TRBV2	many	TRBD2	TRBJ2-3	14	TGTGCCAGCAGTCTAGCGGGGGAACTAGATACGCAGTATTTT	CASSLAGELDTQYF
TRBV18	NA	NA	TRBJ1-2	14	TGTGCCAGCTCACCGACAGCCGCGAGAAATGGCTACACCTTC	CASSPTAARNGYTF
TRBV12-5	NA	NA	TRBJ1-4	16	TGTGCTAGTGGTTTGGTGTCAGGAGGGACTAATGAAAAACTGTTTTTT	CASGLVSGGTNEKLFF
TRBV6-5	NA	NA	TRBJ1-5	16	TGTGCCAGCAGTTACTCAAATGGGGGCTTGTATCAGCCCCAGCATTTT	CASSYSNGGLYQPQHF
TRBV18	NA	NA	TRBJ2-7	15	TGTGCCAGCTCACCACCAGCGGACAGAAGCTACGAGCAGTACTTC	CASSPPADRSYEQYF
TRBV4-2	NA	NA	TRBJ1-6	13	TGTGCCAGCAGCCAAGATACGAGTTCACCCCTCCACTTT	CASSQDTSSPLHF
TRBV19	NA	TRBD1	TRBJ1-2	13	TGTGCCAGTAGCGACAGGGGGTGGGATGGCTACACCTTC	CASSDRGWDGYTF
TRBV11-2	NA	NA	TRBJ1-1	13	TGTGCCAGCAGCTTAGGGTTGACAGGATTGCCTTTCTTT	CASSLGLTGLPFF
TRBV29-1	NA	NA	TRBJ1-1	10	TGCAGCGTTCAAAACACTGAAGCTTTCTTT	CSVQNTEAFF
TRBV23-1	NA	NA	TRBJ2-1	15	TGCGCCAGCAGTCAATCTGACACCACCTACAATGAGCAGTTCTTC	CASSQSDTTYNEQFF
TRBV19	NA	NA	TRBJ1-2	14	TGTGCCAGCCAGGCGGGGCAGACGAGGGAAGGCTACACCTTC	CASQAGQTREGYTF
TRBV9	NA	NA	TRBJ1-2	15	TGTGCCAGCAGCTCCCTTGGGGCGGGAAGGGATCGCTACACCTTC	CASSSLGAGRDRYTF
TRBV19	NA	NA	TRBJ2-2	15	TGTGCCAGTAGTATAAGCAGGCTACCCGACGGGGAGCTGTTTTTT	CASSISRLPDGELFF
TRBV6-6	NA	NA	TRBJ1-3	14	TGTGCCAGCACGGGAACGGAGGCTGGAAACACCATATATTTT	CASTGTEAGNTIYF
TRBV9	NA	TRBD1	TRBJ2-1	17	TGTGCCAGCAGCGTAGCTGGGACAGGGGGGGTAGGCAATGAGCAGTTCTTC	CASSVAGTGGVGNEQFF
TRBV27	NA	NA	TRBJ1-4	14	TGTGCCAGCAGTTTATCTATCGGAGTCGAAAAACTGTTTTTT	CASSLSIGVEKLFF
TRBV4-2	NA	TRBD1	TRBJ1-5	15	TGTGCCAGCAGCTTGGGGACAGAGAGCAATCAGCCCCAGCATTTT	CASSLGTESNQPQHF
TRBV4-2	NA	NA	TRBJ2-6	17	TGTGCCAGCAGCCAAGGTCAGAGGGCCTCTGGGGCCAACGTCCTGACTTTC	CASSQGQRASGANVLTF
TRBV4-3	NA	TRBD1	TRBJ1-2	18	TGCGCCAGCAGCCAAGGCCGGGGGGACAGGGGGCAATCGGGCGGCTACACCTTC	CASSQGRGDRGQSGGYTF
TRBV18	NA	NA	TRBJ1-1	15	TGTGCCAGCTCACTACAACAGGGCCGGGGCACTGAAGCTTTCTTT	CASSLQQGRGTEAFF
TRBV7-2	NA	TRBD2	TRBJ2-4	17	TGTGCCAGCAGCTTAGCTAGCGGGGGGGCAGCCAAAAACATTCAGTACTTC	CASSLASGGAAKNIQYF
TRBV27	NA	NA	TRBJ2-7	11	TGTGCCAGCAGAGACACCTACGAGCAGTACTTC	CASRDTYEQYF
TRBV5-1	NA	TRBD1	TRBJ1-5	14	TGCGCCAGCAGCTCCGGGACAGGCAATCAGCCCCAGCATTTT	CASSSGTGNQPQHF
TRBV4-3	few	TRBD1	TRBJ2-7	17	TGCGCCAGCAGCCAATCTCCCACCGGGACAGGGACCCACGAGCAGTACTTC	CASSQSPTGTGTHEQYF
TRBV7-2	NA	NA	TRBJ1-2	14	TGTGCCAGCAGCTTAGCGCCCGAGGGCGGCGGCTACACCTTC	CASSLAPEGGGYTF
TRBV11-3	NA	NA	TRBJ2-2	15	TGTGCCAGCAGCTTGAGGCAGGGGATTTCCGGGGAGCTGTTTTTT	CASSLRQGISGELFF
TRBV6-5	NA	NA	TRBJ2-5	14	TGTGCCAGCAGTTTGACAGGTTTCCAAGAGACCCAGTACTTC	CASSLTGFQETQYF
TRBV25-1	NA	TRBD1	TRBJ1-6	15	TGTGCCAGCAGTGGAGATACAGGGGTAGGTTCACCCCTCCACTTT	CASSGDTGVGSPLHF
TRBV9	NA	TRBD2	TRBJ2-1	16	TGTGCCAGCAGCGGAAGACTAGCGGGGGCCCTCAATGAGCAGTTCTTC	CASSGRLAGALNEQFF
TRBV7-2	NA	TRBD1	TRBJ1-1	16	TGTGCCAGCAGCGGAAGGTTAGGGACAGGGGACACTGAAGCTTTCTTT	CASSGRLGTGDTEAFF
TRBV28	NA	TRBD1	TRBJ1-5	16	TGTGCCAGCAGAGAACGGGACAGGGGTGGGCATCAGCCCCAGCATTTT	CASRERDRGGHQPQHF
TRBV4-3	NA	TRBD1	TRBJ1-2	15	TGCGCCAGCAGCCGGGACAGGGATCTTGCCTATGGCTACACCTTC	CASSRDRDLAYGYTF
TRBV28	NA	NA	TRBJ2-5	13	TGTGCCAGCAGCCCCCCAGGGATCGAGACCCAGTACTTC	CASSPPGIETQYF
TRBV5-1	NA	NA	TRBJ1-6	17	TGCGCCAGCAGCTTGGGTCCCGCAGACTCCTATAATTCACCCCTCCACTTT	CASSLGPADSYNSPLHF
TRBV9	NA	NA	TRBJ1-2	14	TGTGCCAGCAGCGTAGGACTAAACGCCTATGGCTACACCTTC	CASSVGLNAYGYTF
TRBV13	NA	NA	TRBJ2-4	13	TGTGCCAGCAGCCGACTAGCCAAAAACATTCAGTACTTC	CASSRLAKNIQYF
TRBV6-5	NA	NA	TRBJ2-7	13	TGTGCCAGCAGCCGCTCCCTTGAGAATGGGCAGTACTTC	CASSRSLENGQYF
TRBV5-1	NA	TRBD1	TRBJ1-2	14	TGCGCCAGCAGCTCCGGGACAGGGATCTATGGCTACACCTTC	CASSSGTGIYGYTF
TRBV7-3	NA	NA	TRBJ2-7	14	TGTGCCAGCAGCACTTCCGGGACTTCTTACGAGCAGTACTTC	CASSTSGTSYEQYF
TRBV3-1/TRBV3-2	NA	NA	TRBJ2-7	15	TGTGCCAGCAGCCAACAACACGATCTAGCCTACGAGCAGTACTTC	CASSQQHDLAYEQYF
TRBV7-9	NA	NA	TRBJ1-1	16	TGTGCCAGCAGCTTCGGACACGGCGTAGCTACGACTGAAGCTTTCTTT	CASSFGHGVATTEAFF
TRBV19	once	TRBD1	TRBJ2-7	15	TGTGCCAGTAGGGCCAGGACAGGGGGCAGCTACGAGCAGTACTTC	CASRARTGGSYEQYF
TRBV5-6	NA	NA	TRBJ2-7	12	TGTGCCAGCAGCATTAGATCCTACGAGCAGTACTTC	CASSIRSYEQYF
TRBV7-2	once	TRBD2	TRBJ2-7	16	TGTGCCAGCAGCTTAGTCGGTAGCGGGGGGGGCTACGAGCAGTACTTC	CASSLVGSGGGYEQYF